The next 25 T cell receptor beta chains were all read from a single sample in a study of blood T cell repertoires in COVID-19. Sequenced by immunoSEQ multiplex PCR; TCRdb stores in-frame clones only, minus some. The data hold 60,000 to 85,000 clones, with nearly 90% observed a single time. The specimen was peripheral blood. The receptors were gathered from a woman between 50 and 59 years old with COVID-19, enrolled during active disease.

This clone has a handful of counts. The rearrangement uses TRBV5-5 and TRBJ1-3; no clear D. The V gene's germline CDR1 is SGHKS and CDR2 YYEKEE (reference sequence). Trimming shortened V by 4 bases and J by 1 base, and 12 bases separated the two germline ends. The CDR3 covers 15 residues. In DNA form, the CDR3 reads TGTGCCAGCAGCCGACCGGGAGTGTCTGGAAACACCATATATTTT. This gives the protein CASSRPGVSGNTIYF. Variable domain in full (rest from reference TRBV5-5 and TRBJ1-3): DAGVTQSPTHLIKTRGQQVTLRCSPISGHKSVSWYQQVLGQGPQFIFQYYEKEERGRGNFPDRFSARQFPNYSSELNVNALLLGDSALYLCASSRPGVSGNTIYFGEGSWLTVV.

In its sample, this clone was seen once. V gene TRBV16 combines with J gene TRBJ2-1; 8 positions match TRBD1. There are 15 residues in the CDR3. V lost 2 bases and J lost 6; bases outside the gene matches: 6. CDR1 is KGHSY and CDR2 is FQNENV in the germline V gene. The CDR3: CASSQTGGFTNEQFF. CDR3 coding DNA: TGTGCCAGCAGCCAAACAGGGGGGTTTACCAATGAGCAGTTCTTC.

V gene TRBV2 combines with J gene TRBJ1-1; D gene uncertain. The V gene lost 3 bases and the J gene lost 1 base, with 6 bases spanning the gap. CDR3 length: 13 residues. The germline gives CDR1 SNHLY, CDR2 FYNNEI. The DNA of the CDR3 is TGTGCCAGCAGTGACACAAGGAACACTGAAGCTTTCTTT. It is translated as CASSDTRNTEAFF.

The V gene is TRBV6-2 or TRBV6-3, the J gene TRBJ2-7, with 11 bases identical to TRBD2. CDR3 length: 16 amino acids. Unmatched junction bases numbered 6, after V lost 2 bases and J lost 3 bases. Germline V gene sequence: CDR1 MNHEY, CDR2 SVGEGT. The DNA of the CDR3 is TGTGCCAGCAGTTACCCTGCTAGCGGGAGGTACTACGAGCAGTACTTC. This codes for CASSYPASGRYYEQYF.

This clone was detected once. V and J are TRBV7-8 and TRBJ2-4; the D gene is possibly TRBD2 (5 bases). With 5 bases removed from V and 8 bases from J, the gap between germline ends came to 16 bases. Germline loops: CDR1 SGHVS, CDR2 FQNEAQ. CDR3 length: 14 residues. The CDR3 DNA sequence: TGTGCCAGCAGCCGAGACACGGGGTCGGACATTCAGTACTTC. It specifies CASSRDTGSDIQYF.

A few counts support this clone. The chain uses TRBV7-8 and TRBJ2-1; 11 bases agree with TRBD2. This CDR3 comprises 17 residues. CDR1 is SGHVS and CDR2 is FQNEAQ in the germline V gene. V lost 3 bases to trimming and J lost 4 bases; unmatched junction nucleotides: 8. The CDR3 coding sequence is TGTGCCAGCAGCTTCAACTCGCTAGCGGGAGGTTACAATGAGCAGTTCTTC. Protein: CASSFNSLAGGYNEQFF.

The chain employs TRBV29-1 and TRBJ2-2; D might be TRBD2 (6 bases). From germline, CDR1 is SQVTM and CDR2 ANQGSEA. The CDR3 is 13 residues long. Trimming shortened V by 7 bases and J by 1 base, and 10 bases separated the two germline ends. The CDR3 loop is CSGLSGNTGELFF. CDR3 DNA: TGCAGCGGCCTTAGCGGGAACACCGGGGAGCTGTTTTTT.

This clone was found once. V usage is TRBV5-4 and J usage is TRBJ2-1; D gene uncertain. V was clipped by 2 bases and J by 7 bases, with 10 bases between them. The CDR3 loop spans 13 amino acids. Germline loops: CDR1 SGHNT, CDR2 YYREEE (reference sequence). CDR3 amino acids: CASSLVSTNEQFF. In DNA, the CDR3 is TGTGCCAGCAGCTTAGTCTCCACAAATGAGCAGTTCTTC.

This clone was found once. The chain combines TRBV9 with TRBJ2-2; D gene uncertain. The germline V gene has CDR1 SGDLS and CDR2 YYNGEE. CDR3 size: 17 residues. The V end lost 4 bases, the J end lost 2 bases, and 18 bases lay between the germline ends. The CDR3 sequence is CASSTLPIDKNTGELFF. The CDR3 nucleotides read TGTGCCAGCAGCACTCTCCCGATCGATAAAAACACCGGGGAGCTGTTTTTT.

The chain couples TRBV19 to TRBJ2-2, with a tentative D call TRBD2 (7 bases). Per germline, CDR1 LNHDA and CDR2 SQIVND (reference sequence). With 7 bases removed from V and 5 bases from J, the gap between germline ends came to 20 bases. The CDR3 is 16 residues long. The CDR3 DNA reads TGTGCCAGTAATAATAGGCAGGGGAGGGGAACCGGGGAGCTGTTTTTT. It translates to CASNNRQGRGTGELFF.

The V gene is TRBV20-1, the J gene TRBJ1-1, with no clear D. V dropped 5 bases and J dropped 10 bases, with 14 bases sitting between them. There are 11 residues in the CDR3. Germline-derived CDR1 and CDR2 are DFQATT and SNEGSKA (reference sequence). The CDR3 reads CSAESPLVAFF. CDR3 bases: TGCAGTGCTGAGTCACCACTAGTAGCTTTCTTT.

Here the CDR3 reads CASSPSQGLALSNEQFF. Here the CDR3 DNA reads TGTGCCAGCAGTCCAAGTCAAGGACTAGCTTTGAGCAATGAGCAGTTCTTC. This rearrangement joins TRBV28 to TRBJ2-1; 8 bases fit TRBD2. In germline, CDR1 is MDHEN, CDR2 SYDVKM. With 5 bases clipped from V and 6 bases from J, the junction kept 15 bases outside the gene matches. This CDR3 region has 17 residues. The full variable domain, its missing parts supplied by reference TRBV28 and TRBJ2-1, is DVKVTQSSRYLVKRTGEKVFLECVQDMDHENMFWYRQDPGLGLRLIYFSYDVKMKEKGDIPEGYSVSREKKERFSLILESASTNQTSMYLCASSPSQGLALSNEQFFGPGTRLTVL.

DNA of the CDR3: TGTGCCAGCAGTAGACTAGCGGGGGCTAAAGGCGAGCAGTACTTC. It codes for CASSRLAGAKGEQYF. The chain has TRBV3-1 (or the pseudogene TRBV3-2) and TRBJ2-7, with TRBD2 matching 12 bases. Germline values: CDR1 LGHDT, CDR2 YNNKEL (reference sequence). The length of the CDR3 is 15 residues. The V and J ends lost 6 bases and 6 bases, in that order; junction bases with no gene match: 9.

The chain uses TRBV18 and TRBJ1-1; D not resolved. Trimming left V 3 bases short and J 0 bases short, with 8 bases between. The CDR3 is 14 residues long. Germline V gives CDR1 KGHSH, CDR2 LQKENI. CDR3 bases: TGTGCCAGCTCACCTGTAGCACTGAACACTGAAGCTTTCTTT. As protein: CASSPVALNTEAFF.

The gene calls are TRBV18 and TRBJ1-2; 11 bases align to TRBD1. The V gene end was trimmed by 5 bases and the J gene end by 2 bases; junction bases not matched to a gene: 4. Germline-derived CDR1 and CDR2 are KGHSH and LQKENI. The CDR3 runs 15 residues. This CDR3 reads CASSGQGAINYGYTF. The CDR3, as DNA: TGTGCCAGCTCAGGACAGGGGGCGATCAACTATGGCTACACCTTC.

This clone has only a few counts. The CDR3 here is CAWRRDRGLYNSPLHF. Here the CDR3 DNA reads TGTGCCTGGCGCCGGGACAGGGGCCTTTATAATTCACCCCTCCACTTT. The rearrangement joins TRBV30 to TRBJ1-6; TRBD1 aligns across 10 bases. The CDR3 is made up of 16 amino acids. V lost 5 bases and J lost 4; bases outside the gene matches: 8. CDR1 is GTSNPN and CDR2 is SVGIG in the germline V gene (reference sequence).

The CDR3 loop is CATSSSGQQFF. CDR3 nucleotides: TGTGCCACCAGTAGTAGCGGTCAGCAGTTCTTC. The chain employs TRBV24-1 and TRBJ2-1, with a possible D match to TRBD2 (6 bases). V was shortened by 6 bases and J by 11 bases, with 10 bases between the two germline ends. This CDR3 contains 11 residues. From germline, CDR1 is KGHDR and CDR2 SFDVKD.

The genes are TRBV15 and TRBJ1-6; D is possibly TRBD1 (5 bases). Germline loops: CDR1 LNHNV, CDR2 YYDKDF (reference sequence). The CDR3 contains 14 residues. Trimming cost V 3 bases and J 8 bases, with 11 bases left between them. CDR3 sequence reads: CATSRGPRDSPLHF. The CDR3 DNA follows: TGTGCCACCAGCAGGGGTCCCAGGGATTCACCCCTCCACTTT.

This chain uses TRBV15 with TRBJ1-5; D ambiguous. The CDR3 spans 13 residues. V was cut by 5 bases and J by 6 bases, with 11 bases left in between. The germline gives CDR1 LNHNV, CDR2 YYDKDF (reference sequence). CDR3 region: CATSARGFQPQHF. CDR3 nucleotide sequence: TGTGCCACCAGCGCGCGGGGTTTTCAGCCCCAGCATTTT.

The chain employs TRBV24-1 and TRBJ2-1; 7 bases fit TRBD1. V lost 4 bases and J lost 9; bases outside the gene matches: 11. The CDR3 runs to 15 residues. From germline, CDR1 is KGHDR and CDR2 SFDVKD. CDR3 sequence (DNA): TGTGCCACCAGTGACCCGGGGCTAGGGGGCTTTGAGCAGTTCTTC. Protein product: CATSDPGLGGFEQFF.

Here the CDR3 DNA reads TGTGCCAGCAGCTTATCCGGGACAGGGAATAGGAACTATGGCTACACCTTC. Protein product: CASSLSGTGNRNYGYTF. The J gene is TRBJ1-2, the V gene TRBV7-2; the match to TRBD1 covers 9 bases. The germline CDR1 and CDR2 sequences are SGHTA and FQGNSA. The CDR3 totals 17 residues. The trim removed 2 bases at V and 2 bases at J, leaving 9 bases unmatched.

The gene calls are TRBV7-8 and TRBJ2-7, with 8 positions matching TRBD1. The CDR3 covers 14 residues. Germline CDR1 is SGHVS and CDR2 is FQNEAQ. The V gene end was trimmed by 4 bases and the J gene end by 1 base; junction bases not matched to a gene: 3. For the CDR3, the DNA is TGTGCCAGCAGCTACCGGGACAGGTCCTACGAGCAGTACTTC. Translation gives CASSYRDRSYEQYF.

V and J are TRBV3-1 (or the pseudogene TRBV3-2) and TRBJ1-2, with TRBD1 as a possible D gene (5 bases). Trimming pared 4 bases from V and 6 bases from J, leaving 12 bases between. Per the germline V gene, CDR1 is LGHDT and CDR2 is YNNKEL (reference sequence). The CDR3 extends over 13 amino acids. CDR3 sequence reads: CASSPNPGHGYTF. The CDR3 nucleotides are TGTGCCAGCAGCCCCAATCCAGGGCATGGCTACACCTTC.

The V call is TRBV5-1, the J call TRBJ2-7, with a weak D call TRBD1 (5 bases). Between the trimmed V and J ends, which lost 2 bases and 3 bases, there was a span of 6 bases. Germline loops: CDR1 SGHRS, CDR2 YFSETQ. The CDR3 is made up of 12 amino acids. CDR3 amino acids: CASSFQGYEQYF. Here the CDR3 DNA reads TGCGCCAGCAGCTTTCAGGGCTACGAGCAGTACTTC.

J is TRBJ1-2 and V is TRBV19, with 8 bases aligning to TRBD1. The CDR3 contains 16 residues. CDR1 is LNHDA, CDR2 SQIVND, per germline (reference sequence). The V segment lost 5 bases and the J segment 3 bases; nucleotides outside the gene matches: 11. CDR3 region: CASSVRQGARDYGYTF. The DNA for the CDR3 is TGTGCCAGTAGTGTTCGGCAGGGGGCGCGGGACTATGGCTACACCTTC.